This T cell receptor beta chain was observed in a study of blood T cell repertoires in COVID-19. The germline gives CDR1 MDHEN, CDR2 SYDVKM. Trimming took 3 bases from V and 5 from J; bases not matched to a gene: 10. There are 16 residues in the CDR3. Those who participated ranged in age from roughly 18 to 95 years and resided in about two dozen US areas. In the original workflow: Estimation of nucleated cell counts was performed using reference gene primer amplification. Sequencing used immunoSEQ multiplex PCR; TCRdb keeps in-frame clones, though not all of them. V, J and clone size were drawn from that table, and D and trimming were deduced from the DNA. The sample shows 250,000 to 350,000 clones, approximately 85% of them seen only once.

The V call is TRBV28, the J call TRBJ2-5; 9 bases are shared with TRBD1. The sample was PBMCs or T cells enriched from blood (not recorded which). This receptor was identified in a woman in her twenties or thirties who had recovered from COVID-19. CDR3 DNA: TGTGCCAGCAGTTTGGGGGACAGGGTGACCGGGGAGACCCAGTACTTC. Amino acids: CASSLGDRVTGETQYF.